The present entry profiles one T cell receptor beta chain with its context. Its antigen is as yet unknown. This sample is part of a study of cytomegalovirus exposure and HLA in healthy donors. Overall study results and limits: Analyzed later, most CMV-associated TCR beta chains appeared HLA-restricted. Sequencing likely caused a cluster of highly shared sequence variants. In vitro work confirmed that a few CMV-associated chains recognize CMV antigens.

The PCR made use of 60 Vbeta and 13 Jbeta primers. Clones were read by immunoSEQ multiplex PCR, and TCRdb kept only the in-frame ones, dropping some. The profile shows about 140,000 clones, roughly 75% of them singletons. J lost 0 bases, V lost 10 bases, and 12 bases had no gene match. The CDR3 runs 15 residues. Germline CDR1 MNHNS, CDR2 SASEGT. V gene TRBV6-1 combines with J gene TRBJ2-7; 7 bases line up with TRBD2. Sample: PBMCs. The sequence came from a female donor in good health and CMV-seronegative. This CDR3 is CATTGAGVSSYEQYF. CDR3 bases: TGTGCCACTACTGGGGCGGGAGTTAGCTCCTACGAGCAGTACTTC.